This TCR beta chain was sequenced during a study of a mutant IDH1 vaccine in newly diagnosed glioma. Study context: Vaccination followed radiotherapy alone by 4-6 weeks, or accompanied temozolomide cycles. There were approximately 60% males and 37.5% females among treated patients, whose mean age was about 38 years. Before enrollment, the patients had been treated with radiotherapy alone, temozolomide alone, or both together. Most of them had received both.

TCRdb's copy holds only in-frame clones and misses some; the assay was immunoSEQ multiplex PCR. This table holds under 40,000 clones, around 81% found once. This sample's time point: week 47, end of study. Vaccine doses each comprised 300 ug of mutant IDH1 20-mer peptide, with topical imiquimod. Germline V gives CDR1 SGHTS, CDR2 YDEGEE. The ends were cut back, 5 bases at V and 2 bases at J, with 14 bases in the middle. The CDR3 loop spans 14 amino acids. On this clone: The antigen is not known.

This clonotype was obtained from a man aged 25-40 years with glioma. Specimen: PBMCs, collected from a glioma patient whose treatment included an IDH1 peptide vaccine. This rearrangement joins TRBV5-8 to TRBJ2-7; D ambiguous. The DNA of the CDR3 is TGTGCCAGCAGTGTTTCGCCCCTCACCTACGAGCAGTACTTC. Its translation: CASSVSPLTYEQYF.